The 30 T cell receptor beta chains given below trace back to one sample, sequenced in a study of T cells in Graves' hyperthyroidism and ophthalmopathy. The CDR3 regions of TCR beta were amplified from RNA transcripts. A first-round RT-PCR of the TCR CDR3 used the HTBI primer set. Each CDR3 protein gets one entry after TCRdb re-called the multiplex PCR reads with MiXCR. This table has roughly 520,000 distinct CDR3 sequences, 24% appearing once. Sequencing input: blood. These receptors were taken from a woman aged 25 to 39 with Graves' ophthalmopathy.

This clonotype came up many times. The J gene is TRBJ1-5, the V gene TRBV2; D is unclear. This CDR3 contains 13 residues. V gave up 6 bases and J gave up 3 bases, with 9 bases separating them. In germline, CDR1 is SNHLY, CDR2 FYNNEI. The CDR3 bases are TGTGCCAGCAGCGTAGACCACAATCAGCCCCAGCATTTT. Protein: CASSVDHNQPQHF.

This clonotype was found many times. This chain uses TRBV28 with TRBJ1-2, with 8 bases that match TRBD1. The CDR3 covers 11 residues. Per germline, CDR1 MDHEN and CDR2 SYDVKM. Trimming cost V 11 bases and J 6 bases; bases outside gene matches: 5. The CDR3 nucleotides read TGTGCCGTAAGACAGGGGAATGGCTACACCTTC. Translating it yields CAVRQGNGYTF.

This clonotype was found many times. The CDR3 sequence: CATQEGIGTEAFF. In nucleotides, the CDR3 is TGTGCCACCCAGGAGGGGATCGGGACTGAAGCTTTCTTT. The genes are TRBV25-1 and TRBJ1-1; the D gene is possibly TRBD1 (5 bases). Germline lookup yields CDR1 MGHDK and CDR2 SYGVNS. Trimming pared 10 bases from V and 5 bases from J, leaving 17 bases between. The CDR3 length is 13 residues.

This clonotype occurred many times. V gene TRBV12-3 or TRBV12-4 combines with J gene TRBJ1-2; tentative D call: TRBD1 (6 bases). This CDR3 comprises 15 residues. Trimming stripped 1 base from V and 6 bases from J, with 15 bases between. CDR3 bases: TGTGCCAGCAGTTTAGGGGGGGCGCAGGTGGATGGCTACACCTTC. This codes for CASSLGGAQVDGYTF.

This chain links TRBV12-3 or TRBV12-4 with TRBJ2-5, with 10 bases lining up with TRBD2. The CDR3 length is 13 residues. After removal of 8 bases from V and 5 bases from J, the junction contained 5 bases not matched to a gene. The CDR3 nucleotides are TGTGCCAGCCTAAGCGGGGGGGAGGAGACCCAGTACTTC. This sequence encodes CASLSGGEETQYF.

There are many counts of this clonotype. The V gene is TRBV12-3 or TRBV12-4, the J gene TRBJ2-5; tentatively, D is TRBD2 (7 bases). Trimming shortened V by 2 bases and J by 7 bases, and 17 bases separated the two germline ends. The CDR3 has 15 residues. This CDR3 is CASSLRGAVWRTQYF. DNA for the CDR3: TGTGCCAGCAGTTTACGGGGGGCAGTATGGAGGACCCAGTACTTC.

This clonotype was detected many times. V is TRBV7-2 and J is TRBJ2-7; the D gene is possibly TRBD1 (6 bases). Germline V gene lookup returns CDR1 SGHTA and CDR2 FQGNSA. There are 14 residues in the CDR3. The ends were cut back, 7 bases at V and 3 bases at J, with 16 bases in the middle. The CDR3 protein is CASKTWDTNYEQYF. The CDR3 DNA follows: TGTGCCAGCAAAACGTGGGACACTAACTACGAGCAGTACTTC. Full variable domain (outside the CDR3, taken from reference TRBV7-2 and TRBJ2-7): GAGVSQSPSNKVTEKGKDVELRCDPISGHTALYWYRQSLGQGLEFLIYFQGNSAPDKSGLPSDRFSAERTGGSVSTLTIQRTQQEDSAVYLCASKTWDTNYEQYFGPGTRLTVT.

This clonotype has at least ten counts. This rearrangement joins TRBV20-1 to TRBJ1-1; the match to TRBD1 covers 7 bases. The CDR3 loop spans 14 amino acids. Unmatched junction bases numbered 8, after V lost 7 bases and J lost 0 bases. Germline V gene data show CDR1 as DFQATT and CDR2 as SNEGSKA (reference sequence). CDR3 DNA sequence: TGCAGTGTTCCCCCGGGACAGATGAACACTGAAGCTTTCTTT. This sequence encodes CSVPPGQMNTEAFF.

J is TRBJ2-5 and V is TRBV2; D might be TRBD1 (6 bases). Between the trimmed V and J ends, which lost 8 bases and 1 base, there was a span of 14 bases. The CDR3 sequence is 14 residues long. Germline V gene data show CDR1 as SNHLY and CDR2 as FYNNEI. The CDR3 DNA reads TGTGCCAGCGGGGGCCGGGATCCCCAAGAGACCCAGTACTTC. It codes for CASGGRDPQETQYF.

This clonotype turned up a few times. It may be a read error: a sequence one base away is much more abundant. The V and J genes are TRBV12-3 or TRBV12-4 and TRBJ1-2; 7 bases fit TRBD1. This CDR3 is built from 13 residues. V was clipped by 4 bases and J by 4 bases; unmatched bases: 3. CDR3 in amino acids: CASSSAGGYGYTF. CDR3 nucleotides: TGTGCCAGCAGTTCAGCAGGGGGCTATGGCTACACCTTC.

This chain connects TRBV20-1 to TRBJ2-5; maybe TRBD1 (6 bases). V was trimmed by 5 bases and J by 5 bases, leaving 12 bases between them. This CDR3 has 12 amino acids. The germline V gene encodes CDR1 DFQATT and CDR2 SNEGSKA (reference sequence). The DNA for the CDR3 is TGCAGTGCTGAGTATAGGGGGGAGACCCAGTACTTC. It yields the protein CSAEYRGETQYF.

This clonotype was picked up many times. The rearrangement joins TRBV6-2 or TRBV6-3 to TRBJ1-2, with D unclear. From germline, CDR1 is MNHEY and CDR2 SVGEGT. The CDR3 is 13 amino acids. Trimming took off 4 bases at V and 7 bases at J, with 13 bases between the two ends. CDR3 region: CASSWQRRSGYTF. CDR3 DNA sequence: TGTGCCAGCAGTTGGCAGCGACGGAGTGGCTACACCTTC.

This clonotype was found many times. The rearrangement uses TRBV6-2 or TRBV6-3 and TRBJ2-5; TRBD1 agrees at 9 bases. The length of the CDR3 is 16 residues. Unmatched junction bases numbered 10, after V lost 6 bases and J lost 2 bases. The V gene's germline CDR1 is MNHEY and CDR2 SVGEGT. Here the CDR3 reads CASRPGTGWHQETQYF. The CDR3 bases are TGTGCCAGCAGACCCGGGACAGGGTGGCATCAAGAGACCCAGTACTTC.

This clonotype has only one observation. Germline and junction disagree at one end, which may indicate a read error. The J gene is TRBJ2-7, the V gene TRBV7-2; D may correspond to TRBD1 or TRBD2 (5 bases each). Germline V lookup: CDR1 SGHTA, CDR2 FQGNSA. The CDR3 runs to 15 residues. CDR3 DNA: TGTGCCAACAGCTTAGCAGGGACGGCTCCCTACGAGCAGTACTTC. Its protein product is CANSLAGTAPYEQYF.

The chain links TRBV6-1 to TRBJ1-2; 7 nucleotides align to TRBD1. The CDR3 runs 14 residues. The germline V gene encodes CDR1 MNHNS and CDR2 SASEGT. The junction had 11 bases not matched to a gene; V was cut back by 5 bases and J by 8 bases. CDR3 sequence: CASSRAPTGDGYTF. In nucleotides, the CDR3 is TGTGCCAGCAGTCGCGCACCCACAGGGGACGGCTACACCTTC.

In this sample, this clonotype turned up many times. In DNA, the CDR3 is TGTGCCAGCAGTGAAGTGGGTGCCCGGGAGCTGTTTTTT. Its protein is CASSEVGARELFF. The chain is built from TRBV6-1 and TRBJ2-2; D remains ambiguous. The germline CDR1 and CDR2 sequences are MNHNS and SASEGT. The CDR3 has 13 residues. V shed 1 base and J shed 9 bases, with 9 bases lying between them.

This clonotype was observed many times. The chain couples TRBV20-1 to TRBJ1-5, with 9 bases identical to TRBD1. CDR1 and CDR2 from the germline V gene are DFQATT and SNEGSKA (reference sequence). The CDR3 has 14 residues. The V and J ends lost 4 bases and 5 bases, in that order; junction bases with no gene match: 6. The CDR3 nucleotides are TGCAGTGCTAAACAGGGGGCGAGCGATCAGCCCCAGCATTTT. Residues: CSAKQGASDQPQHF.

This clonotype was seen repeatedly, ten times or more. V usage is TRBV6-1 and J usage is TRBJ2-7, with TRBD1 matching 7 bases. This CDR3 has 12 amino acids. Germline CDR1 is MNHNS and CDR2 is SASEGT. Trimming removed 6 bases from V and 5 bases from J; junction bases left unmatched: 4. The CDR3 region is CASSIDRDEQYF. The CDR3 DNA reads TGTGCCAGCAGCATCGACAGGGACGAGCAGTACTTC.

This clonotype has at least ten counts. V is TRBV18 and J is TRBJ2-7, with a possible D match to TRBD1 (5 bases). V lost 1 base, J lost 6 bases, and 13 bases lay in between. The CDR3 runs to 14 residues. Per germline, CDR1 KGHSH and CDR2 LQKENI. This CDR3 reads CASSPLKGSSEQYF. Written as DNA, the CDR3 is TGTGCCAGCTCACCACTCAAGGGGTCATCCGAGCAGTACTTC. The whole variable domain, remainder taken from reference TRBV18 and TRBJ2-7, is NAGVMQNPRHLVRRRGQEARLRCSPMKGHSHVYWYRQLPEEGLKFMVYLQKENIIDESGMPKERFSAEFPKEGPSILRIQQVVRGDSAAYFCASSPLKGSSEQYFGPGTRLTVT.

The V call is TRBV12-3 or TRBV12-4, the J call TRBJ2-5, with TRBD2 identical over 7 bases. Trimming took 0 bases from V and 4 from J; bases not matched to a gene: 2. The CDR3 has 14 residues. In nucleotides, the CDR3 is TGTGCCAGCAGTTTAGCCATAGCGGGAGAGACCCAGTACTTC. It is translated as CASSLAIAGETQYF.

This chain uses TRBV12-5 with TRBJ2-7; 7 bases fit TRBD1. Germline V gene sequence: CDR1 LGHNT, CDR2 FRNRAP. Trimming took 4 bases from V and 3 from J; bases not matched to a gene: 3. The CDR3 runs to 13 residues. CDR3 DNA: TGTGCTAGTGGTTGGGACAGCCTCTACGAGCAGTACTTC. Translation: CASGWDSLYEQYF.

The chain has TRBV6-1 and TRBJ2-5; TRBD1 matches at 10 bases. The CDR3 runs to 16 residues. The germline V gene has CDR1 MNHNS and CDR2 SASEGT. V lost 6 bases to trimming and J lost 2 bases; unmatched junction nucleotides: 9. In nucleotides, the CDR3 is TGTGCCAGCAGACCCGGACAGGGGGTCGGGCAAGAGACCCAGTACTTC. Protein: CASRPGQGVGQETQYF.

This clonotype was recorded at least ten times. This chain uses TRBV12-3 or TRBV12-4 with TRBJ1-5; no definite D call. This CDR3 spans 13 amino acids. V was shortened by 3 bases and J by 0 bases, with 3 bases between the two germline ends. Written as DNA, the CDR3 is TGTGCCAGCAGTTTGGCTAGCAATCAGCCCCAGCATTTT. As protein: CASSLASNQPQHF.

This clonotype showed up many times. This chain joins TRBV6-8 and TRBJ1-5; 9 nucleotides match TRBD1. The CDR3 runs to 18 residues. The ends lost 5 bases at V and 4 bases at J; junction bases unmatched: 15. Germline V lookup: CDR1 MNHGY, CDR2 SAAAGT. The DNA for the CDR3 is TGTGCCAGCAGTCGCCCCAGCACAGGGGGCATCCCTAATCAGCCCCAGCATTTT. This gives the protein CASSRPSTGGIPNQPQHF.

This clonotype has at least ten counts. This chain connects TRBV20-1 to TRBJ2-7; 8 nucleotides align to TRBD1. Germline V gene data show CDR1 as DFQATT and CDR2 as SNEGSKA (reference sequence). The CDR3 runs to 13 residues. J gave up 7 bases and V 0 bases, and 5 bases lay outside the gene matches. CDR3 residues: CSAREQGGREQYF. As DNA, the CDR3 is TGCAGTGCTAGAGAACAGGGGGGCAGAGAGCAGTACTTC.

The chain is built from TRBV2 and TRBJ1-3, with D tentatively TRBD1 (6 bases). Germline V gives CDR1 SNHLY, CDR2 FYNNEI. The CDR3 runs to 18 residues. The V and J ends lost 1 base and 4 bases respectively, with 20 bases between them. CDR3 residues: CASSEVGMVAGAGNTIYF. The CDR3 DNA reads as TGTGCCAGCAGTGAAGTGGGTATGGTGGCAGGGGCAGGAAACACCATATATTTT.

V is TRBV15 and J is TRBJ1-1; no definite D call. Trimming shortened V by 1 base and J by 0 bases, and 18 bases separated the two germline ends. Germline V gives CDR1 LNHNV, CDR2 YYDKDF (reference sequence). This CDR3 is built from 18 residues. The CDR3 region is CATSRGGDPPQMNTEAFF. Written as DNA, the CDR3 is TGTGCCACCAGCAGAGGGGGAGACCCCCCACAAATGAACACTGAAGCTTTCTTT.

This clonotype was seen repeatedly, ten times or more. The chain uses TRBV15 and TRBJ1-1; 8 bases match TRBD1. CDR1 and CDR2 (germline): LNHNV, YYDKDF (reference sequence). With V trimmed by 4 bases and J by 7 bases, 5 bases remained unmatched. The CDR3 runs to 13 residues. Here the CDR3 DNA reads TGTGCCACCAGCAAGGACAGGGTGGATGAAGCTTTCTTT. Its translation: CATSKDRVDEAFF.

There are many counts of this clonotype. The gene calls are TRBV6-5 and TRBJ1-1; possible D gene TRBD1, 5 bases. V was pared by 4 bases and J by 4 bases, with 13 bases between. CDR1 and CDR2 (germline): MNHEY, SVGAGI. The CDR3 loop spans 14 amino acids. CDR3 sequence reads: CASSSPRVSTEAFF. CDR3 nucleotide sequence: TGTGCCAGCAGTTCGCCCAGGGTGTCCACTGAAGCTTTCTTT.

This clonotype came up many times. This chain uses TRBV29-1 with TRBJ2-7; a possible D gene is TRBD1 (6 bases). CDR1 and CDR2 (germline): SQVTM, ANQGSEA. The CDR3 is made up of 13 amino acids. The ends were cut back, 8 bases at V and 1 base at J, with 15 bases in the middle. The CDR3 loop is CSHSGTGSYEQYF. The CDR3 nucleotides are TGCAGCCATTCAGGAACAGGGTCCTACGAGCAGTACTTC.